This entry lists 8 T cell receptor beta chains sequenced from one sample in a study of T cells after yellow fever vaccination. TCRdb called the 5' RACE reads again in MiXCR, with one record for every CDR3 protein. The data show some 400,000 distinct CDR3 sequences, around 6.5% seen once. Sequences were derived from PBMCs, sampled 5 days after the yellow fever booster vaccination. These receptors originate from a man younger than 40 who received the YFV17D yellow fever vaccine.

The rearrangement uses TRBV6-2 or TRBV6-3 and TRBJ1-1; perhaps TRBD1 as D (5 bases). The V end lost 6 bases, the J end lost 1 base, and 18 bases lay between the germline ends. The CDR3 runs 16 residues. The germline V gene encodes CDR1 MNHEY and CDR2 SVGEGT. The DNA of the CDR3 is TGTGCCAGCAGGAGTTTTTTGAGGGGCGCGAACACTGAAGCTTTCTTT. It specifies CASRSFLRGANTEAFF.

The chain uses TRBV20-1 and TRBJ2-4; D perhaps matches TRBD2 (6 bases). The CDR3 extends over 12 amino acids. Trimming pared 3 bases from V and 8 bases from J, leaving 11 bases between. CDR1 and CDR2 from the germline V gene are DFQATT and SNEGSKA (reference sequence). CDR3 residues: CSASVGGDIQYF. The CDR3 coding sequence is TGCAGTGCTAGCGTGGGAGGTGACATTCAGTACTTC.

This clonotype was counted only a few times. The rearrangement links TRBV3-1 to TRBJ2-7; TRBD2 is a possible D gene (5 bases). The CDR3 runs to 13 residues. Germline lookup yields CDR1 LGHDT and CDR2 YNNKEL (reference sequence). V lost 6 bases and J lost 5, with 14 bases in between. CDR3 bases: TGTGCCAGCAGGCCGCCGGGGTCCAACGAGCAGTACTTC. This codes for CASRPPGSNEQYF.

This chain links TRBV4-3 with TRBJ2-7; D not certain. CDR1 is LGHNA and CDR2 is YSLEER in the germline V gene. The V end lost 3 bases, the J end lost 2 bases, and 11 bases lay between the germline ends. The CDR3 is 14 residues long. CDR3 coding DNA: TGCGCCAGCAGCCACGACCGCACCACCTACGAGCAGTACTTC. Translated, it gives CASSHDRTTYEQYF.

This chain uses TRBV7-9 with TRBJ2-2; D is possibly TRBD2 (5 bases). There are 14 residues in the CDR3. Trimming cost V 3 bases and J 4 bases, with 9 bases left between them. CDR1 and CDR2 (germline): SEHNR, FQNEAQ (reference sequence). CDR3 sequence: CASSLARATGELFF. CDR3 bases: TGTGCCAGCAGCTTGGCGCGGGCCACCGGGGAGCTGTTTTTT.

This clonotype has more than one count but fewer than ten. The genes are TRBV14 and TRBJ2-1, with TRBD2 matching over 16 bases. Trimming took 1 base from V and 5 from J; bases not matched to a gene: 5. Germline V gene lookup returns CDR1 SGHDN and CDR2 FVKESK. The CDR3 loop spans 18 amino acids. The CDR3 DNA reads TGTGCCAGCAGCCAAGGGGGACTAGCGGGAGGGCTCCACAATGAGCAGTTCTTC. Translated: CASSQGGLAGGLHNEQFF.

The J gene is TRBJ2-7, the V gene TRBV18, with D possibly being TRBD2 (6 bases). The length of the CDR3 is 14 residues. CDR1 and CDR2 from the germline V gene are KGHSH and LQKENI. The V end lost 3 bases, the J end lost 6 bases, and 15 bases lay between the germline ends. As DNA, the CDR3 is TGTGCCAGCTCACCCGGTGGGACTTTGGTCGAGCAGTACTTC. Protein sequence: CASSPGGTLVEQYF.

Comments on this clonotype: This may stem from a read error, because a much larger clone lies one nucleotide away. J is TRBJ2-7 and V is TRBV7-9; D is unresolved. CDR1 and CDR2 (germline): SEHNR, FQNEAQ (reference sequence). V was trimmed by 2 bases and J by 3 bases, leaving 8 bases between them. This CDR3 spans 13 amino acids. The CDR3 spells CASSLIVDYEQYF. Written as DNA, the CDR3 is TGTGCCAGCAGCTTAATTGTGGACTACGAGCAGTACTTC. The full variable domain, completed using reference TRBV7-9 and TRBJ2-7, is DTGVSQNPRHKITKRGQNVTFRCDPISEHNRLYWYRQTLGQGPEFLTYFQNEAQLEKSRLLSDRFSAERPKGSFSTLEIQRTEQGDSAMYLCASSLIVDYEQYFGPGTRLTVT.